Below are 7 T cell receptor beta chains sequenced from a single sample in a study of blood T cell repertoires in COVID-19. TCRdb keeps only in-frame clones here, not all; method: immunoSEQ multiplex PCR. The sample has 60,000 to 65,000 clones; 80% to 90% are singletons. The specimen sequenced was peripheral blood. Source of these receptors: a human donor with active COVID-19. The donor label of this sample is uncertain.

This sequence joins TRBV4-3 and TRBJ2-1; TRBD1 matches 8 bases. The CDR3 runs to 16 residues. V gave up 0 bases and J gave up 5 bases; unmatched junction bases: 6. Germline V gene lookup returns CDR1 LGHNA and CDR2 YSLEER. The CDR3 spells CASSQESGGVDNEQFF. CDR3 in DNA: TGCGCCAGCAGCCAAGAGTCAGGGGGCGTGGACAATGAGCAGTTCTTC.

V gene TRBV3-1 (or the pseudogene TRBV3-2) combines with J gene TRBJ1-6; possible D gene TRBD1, 6 bases. Germline V lookup: CDR1 LGHDT, CDR2 YNNKEL (reference sequence). Trimming took off 7 bases at V and 10 bases at J, with 32 bases between the two ends. This CDR3 has 19 residues. CDR3 nucleotide sequence: TGTGCCAGCACCCGTTTCCACCGGGACATCCCCCGCCGGGGATCACCCCTCCACTTT. Its translation is CASTRFHRDIPRRGSPLHF.

Concerning this clone itself: Its ends do not fully match the called genes, so a read error is possible. CDR3 in amino acids: CASSTSGGAAETQYF. Written as DNA, the CDR3 is TGTGCTAGCAGCACTAGCGGGGGGGCCGCAGAGACCCAGTACTTC. The gene calls are TRBV7-7 and TRBJ2-5, with 13 bases fitting TRBD2. CDR1 and CDR2 (germline): SSHAT, FNYEAQ (reference sequence). The CDR3 totals 15 residues.

The chain has TRBV2 and TRBJ1-1; 7 bases are shared with TRBD1. The CDR3 contains 16 residues. Losses at the gene ends were 3 bases for V and 6 bases for J; bases not matched to a gene: 13. Per germline, CDR1 SNHLY and CDR2 FYNNEI. The CDR3 sequence: CASSDRRQGNIAEAFF. The DNA of the CDR3 is TGTGCCAGCAGTGACCGTAGACAGGGTAATATCGCTGAAGCTTTCTTT.

The genes are TRBV6-2 or TRBV6-3 and TRBJ1-5; TRBD1 matches 7 bases. The germline V gene encodes CDR1 MNHEY and CDR2 SVGEGT. Trimming took 0 bases from V and 4 from J; bases not matched to a gene: 6. This CDR3 contains 16 residues. For the CDR3, the DNA is TGTGCCAGCAGTTACTCGGCGAGGGGGCTTAATCAGCCCCAGCATTTT. It translates to CASSYSARGLNQPQHF.

This sequence joins TRBV7-6 and TRBJ2-7; weak D call: TRBD1 (6 bases). The CDR3 length is 16 residues. V gave up 2 bases and J gave up 4 bases, with 18 bases separating them. In germline, CDR1 is SGHVS, CDR2 FNYEAQ. CDR3 region: CASSLSGSRGGYEQYF. DNA of the CDR3: TGTGCCAGCAGCTTAAGTGGGTCCAGGGGTGGTTACGAGCAGTACTTC.

This rearrangement joins TRBV5-4 to TRBJ2-1; 8 bases align to TRBD2. CDR3 length: 14 residues. Trimming took 0 bases from V and 9 from J; bases not matched to a gene: 5. Germline values: CDR1 SGHNT, CDR2 YYREEE (reference sequence). This CDR3 reads CASSLASGRSEQFF. The CDR3 bases are TGTGCCAGCAGCTTGGCTAGCGGGCGAAGTGAGCAGTTCTTC.